The source of this TCR beta chain is a study of cytomegalovirus exposure and HLA in healthy donors. Study summary: Most genotyped donors, 81% of some 400, had Caucasian-associated genetic ancestry.

PCR primers comprised 60 Vbeta and 13 Jbeta primers. Measured with immunoSEQ multiplex PCR; TCRdb has only the in-frame clones, and not every one. This sample yields around 110,000 clones, of which approximately 74% are seen a single time; about 14% belongs to the top ten. This TCR came from a woman aged 40 to 50 in good health and CMV-seropositive. Sequencing used PBMCs.

The CDR3 region has the DNA TGTGCTAGTGGGCCAGGACAGACTAGCAATCAGCCCCAGCATTTT. This encodes CASGPGQTSNQPQHF. V usage is TRBV12-5 and J usage is TRBJ1-5; tentatively, D is TRBD1 (6 bases). Deletions cut 6 bases from V and 0 bases from J, with 12 bases between. The CDR3 covers 15 residues. CDR1 is LGHNT and CDR2 is FRNRAP in the germline V gene.